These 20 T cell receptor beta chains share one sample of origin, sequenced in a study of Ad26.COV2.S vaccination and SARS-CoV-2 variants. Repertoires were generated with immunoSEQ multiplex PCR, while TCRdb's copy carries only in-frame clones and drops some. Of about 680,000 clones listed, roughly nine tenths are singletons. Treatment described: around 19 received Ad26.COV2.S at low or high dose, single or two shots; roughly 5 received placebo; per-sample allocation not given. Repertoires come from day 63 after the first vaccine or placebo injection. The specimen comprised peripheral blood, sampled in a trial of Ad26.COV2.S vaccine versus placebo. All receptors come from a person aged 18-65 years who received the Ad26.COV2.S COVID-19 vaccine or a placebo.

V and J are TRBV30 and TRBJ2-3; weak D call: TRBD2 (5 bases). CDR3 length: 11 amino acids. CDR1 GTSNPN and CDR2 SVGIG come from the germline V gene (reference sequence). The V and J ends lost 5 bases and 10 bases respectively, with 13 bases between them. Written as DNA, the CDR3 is TGTGCCTGGCGCCGAGGGCCATCGCAGTATTTT. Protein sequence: CAWRRGPSQYF.

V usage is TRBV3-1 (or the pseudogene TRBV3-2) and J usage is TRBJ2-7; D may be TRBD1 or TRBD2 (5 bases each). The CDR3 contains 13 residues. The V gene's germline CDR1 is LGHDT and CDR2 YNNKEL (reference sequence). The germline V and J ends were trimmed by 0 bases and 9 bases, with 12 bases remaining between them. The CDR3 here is CASSQDPRDVQYF. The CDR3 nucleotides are TGTGCCAGCAGCCAAGATCCGAGGGACGTGCAGTACTTC.

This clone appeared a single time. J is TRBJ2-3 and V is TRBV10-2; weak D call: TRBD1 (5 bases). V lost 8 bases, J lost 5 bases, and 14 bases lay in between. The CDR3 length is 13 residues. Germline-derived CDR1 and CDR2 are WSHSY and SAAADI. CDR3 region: CASGASYGDTQYF. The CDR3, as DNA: TGCGCCAGCGGGGCCTCTTACGGAGATACGCAGTATTTT.

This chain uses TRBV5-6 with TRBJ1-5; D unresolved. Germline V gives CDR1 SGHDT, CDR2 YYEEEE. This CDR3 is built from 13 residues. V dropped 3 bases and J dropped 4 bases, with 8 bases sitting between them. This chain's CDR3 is CASSSRPNQPQHF. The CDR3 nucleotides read TGTGCCAGCAGCTCCCGACCAAATCAGCCCCAGCATTTT.

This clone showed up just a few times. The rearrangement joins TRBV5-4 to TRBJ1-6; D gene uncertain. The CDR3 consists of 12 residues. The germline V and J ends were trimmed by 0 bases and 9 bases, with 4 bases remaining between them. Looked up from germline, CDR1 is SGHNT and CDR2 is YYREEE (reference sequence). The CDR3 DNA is TGTGCCAGCAGCTTGGAGAGTTCACCCCTCCACTTT. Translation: CASSLESSPLHF.

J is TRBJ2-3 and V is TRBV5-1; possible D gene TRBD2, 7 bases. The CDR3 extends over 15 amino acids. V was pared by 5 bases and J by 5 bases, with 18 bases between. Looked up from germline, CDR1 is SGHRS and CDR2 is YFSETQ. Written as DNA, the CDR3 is TGCGCCAGCAGTGTTCGGGGGGCCGAGGTAGATACGCAGTATTTT. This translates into CASSVRGAEVDTQYF.

DNA of the CDR3: TGTGCCAGCAGTTTACAGGGTTCTGAAGCTTTCTTT. Its protein is CASSLQGSEAFF. The chain has TRBV12-3 or TRBV12-4 and TRBJ1-1; maybe TRBD1 (5 bases). Trimming took 2 bases from V and 6 from J, leaving 7 bases between them. The CDR3 length is 12 residues.

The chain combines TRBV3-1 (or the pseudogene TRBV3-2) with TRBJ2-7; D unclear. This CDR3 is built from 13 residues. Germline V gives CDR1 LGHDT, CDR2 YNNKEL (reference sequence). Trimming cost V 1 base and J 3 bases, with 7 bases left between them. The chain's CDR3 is CASSQGSIYEQYF. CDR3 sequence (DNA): TGTGCCAGCAGCCAAGGGAGTATCTACGAGCAGTACTTC.

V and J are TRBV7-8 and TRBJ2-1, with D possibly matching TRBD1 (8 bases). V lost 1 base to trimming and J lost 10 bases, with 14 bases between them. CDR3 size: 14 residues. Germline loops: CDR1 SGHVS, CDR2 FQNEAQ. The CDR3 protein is CASSLDRGGNEQFF. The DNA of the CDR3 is TGTGCCAGCAGCTTAGACAGGGGGGGCAACGAGCAGTTCTTC.

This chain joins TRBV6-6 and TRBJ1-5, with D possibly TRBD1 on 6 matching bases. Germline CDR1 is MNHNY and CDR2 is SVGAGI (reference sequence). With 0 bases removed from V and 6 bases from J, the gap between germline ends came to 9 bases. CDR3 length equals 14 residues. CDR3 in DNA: TGTGCCAGCAGTTACTCACCAGGGGCTCAGCCCCAGCATTTT. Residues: CASSYSPGAQPQHF.

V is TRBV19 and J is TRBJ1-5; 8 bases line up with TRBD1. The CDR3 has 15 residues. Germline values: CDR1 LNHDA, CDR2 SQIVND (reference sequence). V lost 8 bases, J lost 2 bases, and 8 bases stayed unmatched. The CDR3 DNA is TGTGCCAGTTCCCGGGACAGGAACCGCAATCAGCCCCAGCATTTT. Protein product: CASSRDRNRNQPQHF. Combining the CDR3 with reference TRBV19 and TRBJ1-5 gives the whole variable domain DGGITQSPKYLFRKEGQNVTLSCEQNLNHDAMYWYRQDPGQGLRLIYYSQIVNDFQKGDIAEGYSVSREKKESFPLTVTSAQKNPTAFYLCASSRDRNRNQPQHFGDGTRLSIL.

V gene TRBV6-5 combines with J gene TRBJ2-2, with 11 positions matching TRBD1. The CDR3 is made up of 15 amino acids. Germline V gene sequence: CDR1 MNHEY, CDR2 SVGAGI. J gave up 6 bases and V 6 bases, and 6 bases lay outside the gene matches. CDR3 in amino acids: CASRAGTGGAGELFF. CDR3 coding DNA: TGTGCCAGCAGAGCCGGGACAGGGGGTGCCGGGGAGCTGTTTTTT.

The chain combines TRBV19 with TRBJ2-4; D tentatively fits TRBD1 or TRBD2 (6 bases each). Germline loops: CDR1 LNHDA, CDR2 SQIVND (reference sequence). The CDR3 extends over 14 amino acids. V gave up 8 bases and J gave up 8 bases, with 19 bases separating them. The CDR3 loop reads CASARRGARDIQYF. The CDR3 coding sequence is TGTGCCAGTGCAAGGAGGGGGGCCAGGGACATTCAGTACTTC.

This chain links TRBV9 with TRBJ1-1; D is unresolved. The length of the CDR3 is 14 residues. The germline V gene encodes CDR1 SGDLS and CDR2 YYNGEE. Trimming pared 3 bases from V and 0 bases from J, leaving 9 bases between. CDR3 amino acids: CASSAGSMNTEAFF. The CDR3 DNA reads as TGTGCCAGCAGCGCCGGCAGTATGAACACTGAAGCTTTCTTT. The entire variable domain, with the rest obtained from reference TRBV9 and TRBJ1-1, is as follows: DSGVTQTPKHLITATGQRVTLRCSPRSGDLSVYWYQQSLDQGLQFLIQYYNGEERAKGNILERFSAQQFPDLHSELNLSSLELGDSALYFCASSAGSMNTEAFFGQGTRLTVV.

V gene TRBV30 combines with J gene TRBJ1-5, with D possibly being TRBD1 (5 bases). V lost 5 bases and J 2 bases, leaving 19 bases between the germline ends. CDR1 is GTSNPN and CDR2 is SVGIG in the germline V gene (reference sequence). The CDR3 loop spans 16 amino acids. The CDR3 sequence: CAWSRTGGGGNQPQHF. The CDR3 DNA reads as TGTGCCTGGTCCAGGACGGGGGGAGGTGGCAATCAGCCCCAGCATTTT.

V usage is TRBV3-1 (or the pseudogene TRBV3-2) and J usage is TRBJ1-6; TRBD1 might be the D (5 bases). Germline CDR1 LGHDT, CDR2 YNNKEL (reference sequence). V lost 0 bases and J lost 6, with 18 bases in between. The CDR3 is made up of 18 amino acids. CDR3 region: CASSQDSTGTGFNSPLHF. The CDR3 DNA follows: TGTGCCAGCAGCCAAGATAGTACAGGAACAGGATTTAATTCACCCCTCCACTTT.

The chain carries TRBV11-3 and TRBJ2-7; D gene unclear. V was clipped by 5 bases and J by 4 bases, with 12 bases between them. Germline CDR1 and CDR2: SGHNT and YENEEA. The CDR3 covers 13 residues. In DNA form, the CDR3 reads TGTGCCAGCAGCCTATCGGATGGGTACGAGCAGTACTTC. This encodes CASSLSDGYEQYF. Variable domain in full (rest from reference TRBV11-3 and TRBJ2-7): EAGVVQSPRYKIIEKKQPVAFWCNPISGHNTLYWYLQNLGQGPELLIRYENEEAVDDSQLPKDRFSAERLKGVDSTLKIQPAELGDSAVYLCASSLSDGYEQYFGPGTRLTVT.

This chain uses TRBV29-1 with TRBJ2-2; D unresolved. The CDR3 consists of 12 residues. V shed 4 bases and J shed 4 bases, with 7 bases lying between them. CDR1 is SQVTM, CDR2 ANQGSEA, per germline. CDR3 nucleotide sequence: TGCAGCGTTGTCCCGGGCACCGGGGAGCTGTTTTTT. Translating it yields CSVVPGTGELFF.

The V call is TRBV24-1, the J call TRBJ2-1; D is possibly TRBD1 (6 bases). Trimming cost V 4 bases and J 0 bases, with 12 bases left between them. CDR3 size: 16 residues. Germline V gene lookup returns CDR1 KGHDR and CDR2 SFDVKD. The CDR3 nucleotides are TGTGCCACCAGTGAAGGGGGATGGAGCTCCTACAATGAGCAGTTCTTC. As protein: CATSEGGWSSYNEQFF.

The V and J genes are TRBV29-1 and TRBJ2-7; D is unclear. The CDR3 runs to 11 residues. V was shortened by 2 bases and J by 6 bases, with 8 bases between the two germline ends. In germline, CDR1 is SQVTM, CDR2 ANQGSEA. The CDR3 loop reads CSVENLGEQYF. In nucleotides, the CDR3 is TGCAGCGTTGAAAATCTCGGCGAGCAGTACTTC.